This T cell receptor (beta chain) is from a study of yellow fever vaccine responses in identical twins. General observations from the study: On the reported evidence, twins' vaccine T cell responses seemed partly convergent and partly personalized.

Using its own MiXCR run on the RT-PCR reads, TCRdb lists one record per CDR3 protein. The profile covers roughly 2,000 distinct CDR3 sequences, with approximately 32% appearing a single time and 6.8% taken by the ten largest. This clonotype was seen a handful of times. The antigen is undetermined. Here the sequenced sample was T cells from blood (PBMCs), unsorted or a sorted subset (not recorded which), taken before or after yellow fever vaccination (not recorded which). The receptor was derived from a woman aged 18-35 years who received the yellow fever vaccine.

Here the CDR3 reads CSVGIVDSGNTIYF. In DNA, the CDR3 is TGCAGCGTTGGAATCGTGGACTCTGGAAACACCATATATTTT. The chain employs TRBV29-1 and TRBJ1-3, with D unclear. Between the trimmed V and J ends, which lost 4 bases and 0 bases, there was a span of 10 bases. CDR1 is SQVTM, CDR2 ANQGSEA, per germline. This CDR3 spans 14 amino acids.